The sequence of this TCR beta chain was determined in a study of cytomegalovirus exposure and HLA in healthy donors. Broader study findings: Cytomegalovirus-associated TCR beta chains were listed, numbering roughly 150. Highest at DRB1 and lowest at HLA-C, TCR association rates differed among HLA loci in a later analysis. The likely origin of a cluster of highly shared sequence variants was a sequencing artifact. Fewer N-insertions (relative to the approximately 670-donor mean) were reportedly seen in an Asian-associated ancestry cluster in a later analysis.

Primers for the PCR totalled 60 Vbeta and 13 Jbeta. Some clones are missing from TCRdb's copy, which holds only in-frame ones; the method was immunoSEQ multiplex PCR. The data contain roughly 120,000 clones, about three quarters of them singletons. Comments on this clone: Its antigen is as yet unknown.

Germline trimming cut 1 base from V and 6 bases from J; bases unmatched to any gene: 5. The germline gives CDR1 SGHRS, CDR2 YFSETQ. The CDR3 extends over 17 amino acids. This sequence originates from a man in his forties in good health and CMV-seropositive. The V and J genes are TRBV5-1 and TRBJ2-3; TRBD2 agrees at 16 bases. The sequencing sample was made of PBMCs. The CDR3 sequence: CASSLMGLAGGGDTQYF. CDR3 in DNA: TGCGCCAGCAGCTTGATGGGACTAGCGGGAGGGGGGGATACGCAGTATTTT. The full variable domain, completed using reference TRBV5-1 and TRBJ2-3, is KAGVTQTPRYLIKTRGQQVTLSCSPISGHRSVSWYQQTPGQGLQFLFEYFSETQRNKGNFPGRFSGRQFSNSRSEMNVSTLELGDSALYLCASSLMGLAGGGDTQYFGPGTRLTVL.